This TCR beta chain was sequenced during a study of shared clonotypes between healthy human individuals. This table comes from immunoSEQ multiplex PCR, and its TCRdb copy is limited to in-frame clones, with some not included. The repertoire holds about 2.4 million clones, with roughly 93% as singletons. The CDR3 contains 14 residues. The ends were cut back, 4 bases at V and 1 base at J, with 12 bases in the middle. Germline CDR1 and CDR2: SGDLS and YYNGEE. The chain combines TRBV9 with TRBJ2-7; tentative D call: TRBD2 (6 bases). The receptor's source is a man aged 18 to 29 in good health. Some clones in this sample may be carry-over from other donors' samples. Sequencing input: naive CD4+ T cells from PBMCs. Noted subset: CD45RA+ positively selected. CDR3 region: CASSRGGVSYEQYF. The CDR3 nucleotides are TGTGCCAGCAGCAGGGGCGGGGTGTCCTACGAGCAGTACTTC.